The TCR beta chain under discussion was sequenced for a study of T-cell reconstitution after alpha-beta-depleted transplantation in children. The TCRbeta library was prepared with unique molecular identifiers. TCRdb itself ran the PCR reads through MiXCR, one entry per CDR3 protein. This sample has about 540,000 distinct CDR3 sequences, with about 16% found just once. Germline V CDR1 and CDR2: MNHEY, SMNVEV (reference sequence). Trimming at V came to 7 bases and at J to 1 base, leaving 8 bases not matched to a gene. This CDR3 spans 15 amino acids. The source is a human donor who donated a stem cell graft to a child with acute lymphoblastic leukemia. The sample in question was PBMCs from the stem cell graft donor, obtained from the stem cell graft. The chain recombines TRBV27 with TRBJ2-3; 7 positions match TRBD1. Here the CDR3 DNA reads TGTGCCAGCACCCAAGACAGGGTCGGCACAGATACGCAGTATTTT. Its protein is CASTQDRVGTDTQYF.